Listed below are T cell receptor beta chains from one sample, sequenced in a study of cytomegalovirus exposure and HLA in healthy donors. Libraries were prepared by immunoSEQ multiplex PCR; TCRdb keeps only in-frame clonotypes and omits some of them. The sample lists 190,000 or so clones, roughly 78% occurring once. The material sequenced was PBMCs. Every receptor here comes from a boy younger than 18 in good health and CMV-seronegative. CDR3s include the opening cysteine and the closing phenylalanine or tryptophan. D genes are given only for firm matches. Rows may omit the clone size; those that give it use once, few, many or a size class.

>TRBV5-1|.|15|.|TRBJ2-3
CASSAPGQGGYTQYF
TGCGCCAGCAGCGCCCCAGGACAGGGAGGGTATACGCAGTATTTT
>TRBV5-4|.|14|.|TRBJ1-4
CASSWGPGGEKLFF
TGTGCCAGCAGCTGGGGCCCCGGCGGTGAAAAACTGTTTTTT
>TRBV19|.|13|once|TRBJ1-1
CASTVDSGGGAFF
TGTGCCTCCACCGTTGACAGTGGTGGTGGAGCTTTCTTT
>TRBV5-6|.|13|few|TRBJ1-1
CASSLGIWGVAFF
TGTGCCAGCAGCTTGGGGATTTGGGGAGTCGCTTTCTTT
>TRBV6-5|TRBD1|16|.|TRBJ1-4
CASSSSIDRAGEKLFF
TGTGCCAGCAGTTCTTCAATCGACAGGGCGGGTGAAAAACTGTTTTTT
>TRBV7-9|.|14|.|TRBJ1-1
CASSLGGWPTEAFF
TGTGCCAGCAGCTTAGGCGGGTGGCCCACTGAAGCTTTCTTT
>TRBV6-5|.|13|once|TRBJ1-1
CASSRLPNTEAFF
TGTGCCAGCAGCCGTCTACCGAACACTGAAGCTTTCTTT
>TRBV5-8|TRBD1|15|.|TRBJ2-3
CASSSTGGGGDTQYF
TGTGCCAGCAGCTCTACAGGGGGCGGAGGCGATACGCAGTATTTT
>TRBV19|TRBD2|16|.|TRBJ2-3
CASSWTSGRATDTQYF
TGTGCCAGTAGTTGGACTAGCGGGAGGGCCACAGATACGCAGTATTTT
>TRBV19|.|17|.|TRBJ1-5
CASSNVWGRNGNQPQHF
TGTGCCAGTAGTAACGTATGGGGGCGGAATGGCAATCAGCCCCAGCATTTT
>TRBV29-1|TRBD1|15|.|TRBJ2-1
CSVDWDRPSYNEQFF
TGCAGCGTTGATTGGGACAGACCCTCCTACAATGAGCAGTTCTTC
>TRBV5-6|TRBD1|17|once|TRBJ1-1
CASSPLTGAEEGTEAFF
TGTGCCAGCAGCCCCCTTACAGGGGCCGAGGAGGGCACTGAAGCTTTCTTT
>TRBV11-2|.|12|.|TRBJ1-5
CASSLPVGPQHF
TGTGCCAGCAGTCTACCCGTCGGGCCCCAGCATTTT
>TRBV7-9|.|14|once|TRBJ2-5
CASSFRGGQETQYF
TGTGCCAGCAGCTTCAGGGGTGGTCAAGAGACCCAGTACTTC
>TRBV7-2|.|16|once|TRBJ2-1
CASSLRVTVSYNEQFF
TGTGCCAGCAGCTTACGGGTAACGGTCTCCTACAATGAGCAGTTCTTC
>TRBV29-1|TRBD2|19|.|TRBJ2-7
CSVGQPGLAGPETSSVQYF
TGCAGCGTTGGACAGCCGGGACTAGCGGGACCCGAAACTAGTTCCGTGCAGTACTTC
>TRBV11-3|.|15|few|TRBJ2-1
CASSRTQGSHNEQFF
TGTGCCAGCAGCCGGACCCAGGGGTCCCACAATGAGCAGTTCTTC
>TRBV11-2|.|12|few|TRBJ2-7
CASSLARYEQYF
TGTGCCAGCAGCTTAGCGCGGTACGAGCAGTACTTC
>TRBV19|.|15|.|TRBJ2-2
CASSRLLTGPGELFF
TGTGCCAGTAGTCGCTTATTGACAGGCCCCGGGGAGCTGTTTTTT
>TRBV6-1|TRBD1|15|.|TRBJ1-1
CASSENRGGNTEAFF
TGTGCCAGCAGTGAAAACAGGGGGGGGAACACTGAAGCTTTCTTT
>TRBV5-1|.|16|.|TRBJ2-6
CASSFHTGPGANVLTF
TGCGCCAGCAGTTTCCATACAGGGCCAGGGGCCAACGTCCTGACTTTC
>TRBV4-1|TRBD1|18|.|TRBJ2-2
CASSPWTTGTGETGELFF
TGCGCCAGCAGCCCGTGGACCACCGGGACAGGGGAAACCGGGGAGCTGTTTTTT
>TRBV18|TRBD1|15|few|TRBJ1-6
CASSPRGDTNSPLHF
TGTGCCAGCTCCCCCAGGGGGGACACAAATTCACCCCTCCACTTT
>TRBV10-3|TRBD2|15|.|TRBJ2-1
CAISEGLAGYNEQFF
TGTGCCATCAGTGAGGGGCTAGCGGGGTACAATGAGCAGTTCTTC
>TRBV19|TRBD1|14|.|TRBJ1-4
CASSNRQGSEKLFF
TGTGCCAGTAGTAATAGACAGGGTTCTGAAAAACTGTTTTTT
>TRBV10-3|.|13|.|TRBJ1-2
CAISELGAYGYTF
TGTGCCATCAGTGAACTGGGGGCCTATGGCTACACCTTC
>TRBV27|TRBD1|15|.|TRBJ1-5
CASSPWQGAGQPQHF
TGTGCCAGCAGTCCCTGGCAGGGGGCTGGTCAGCCCCAGCATTTT
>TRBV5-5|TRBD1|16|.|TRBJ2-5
CASSHGQGGIQETQYF
TGTGCCAGCAGCCATGGACAGGGGGGGATCCAAGAGACCCAGTACTTC
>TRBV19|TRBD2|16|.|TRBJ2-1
CASSSRPSGIEGEQFF
TGTGCCAGTAGTTCACGTCCTAGCGGGATAGAGGGGGAGCAGTTCTTC
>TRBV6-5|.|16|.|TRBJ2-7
CASSYSVVGGVYEQYF
TGTGCCAGCAGTTACTCGGTGGTTGGAGGGGTCTACGAGCAGTACTTC
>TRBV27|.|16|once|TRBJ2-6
CASSSRTGSGANVLTF
TGTGCCAGCAGTTCAAGAACAGGATCCGGGGCCAACGTCCTGACTTTC
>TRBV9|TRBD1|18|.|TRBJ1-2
CASSVGVGTGGSNAGYTF
TGTGCCAGCAGCGTTGGGGTAGGGACAGGGGGCTCAAATGCTGGCTACACCTTC
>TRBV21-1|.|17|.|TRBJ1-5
CASSKESPSAFNQPQHF
TGTGCCAGCAGCAAAGAGAGCCCGTCCGCTTTCAATCAGCCCCAGCATTTT
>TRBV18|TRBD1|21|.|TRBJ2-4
CASSPAQMTGSGPLAKNIQYF
TGTGCCAGCTCACCCGCCCAGATGACAGGGAGCGGCCCTCTAGCCAAAAACATTCAGTACTTC
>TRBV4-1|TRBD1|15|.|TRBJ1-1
CASSQAGQGGPEAFF
TGCGCCAGCAGCCAGGCCGGACAGGGGGGGCCTGAAGCTTTCTTT
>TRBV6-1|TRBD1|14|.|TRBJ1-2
CASSEGQGDYGYTF
TGTGCCAGCAGTGAGGGACAGGGTGACTATGGCTACACCTTC
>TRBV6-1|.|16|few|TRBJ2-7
CASSEALPRSSYEQYF
TGTGCCAGCAGTGAAGCCCTCCCTAGGAGCTCCTACGAGCAGTACTTC
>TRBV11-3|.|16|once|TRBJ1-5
CASSLRTPDSNQPQHF
TGTGCCAGCAGCCTTCGGACACCTGATAGCAATCAGCCCCAGCATTTT
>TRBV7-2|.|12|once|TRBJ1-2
CASSSGQGSYTF
TGTGCCAGCAGCTCTGGGCAGGGGAGCTACACCTTC
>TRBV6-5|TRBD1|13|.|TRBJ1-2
CASRTRDSYGYTF
TGTGCCAGCAGAACCCGGGACAGCTATGGCTACACCTTC
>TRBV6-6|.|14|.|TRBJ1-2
CASSYSGGSYGYTF
TGTGCCAGCAGTTACTCGGGAGGGAGCTATGGCTACACCTTC
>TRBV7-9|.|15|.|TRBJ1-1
CASSFDWGGYTEAFF
TGTGCCAGCAGCTTCGATTGGGGGGGATATACTGAAGCTTTCTTT
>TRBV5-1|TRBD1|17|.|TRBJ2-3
CASSPRNGQGATDTQYF
TGCGCCAGCAGCCCTAGAAACGGACAGGGGGCTACAGATACGCAGTATTTT
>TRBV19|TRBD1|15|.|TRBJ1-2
CASSIPGQANYGYTF
TGTGCCAGTAGTATCCCCGGACAGGCCAACTATGGCTACACCTTC
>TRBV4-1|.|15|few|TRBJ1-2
CASSHLRGINYGYTF
TGCGCCAGCAGCCATTTAAGGGGGATTAACTATGGCTACACCTTC
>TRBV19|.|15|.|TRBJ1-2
CASTPKGDSFYGYTF
TGTGCCAGCACGCCTAAAGGGGATTCCTTCTATGGCTACACCTTC
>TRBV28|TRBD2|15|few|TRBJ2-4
CASSREGGGKNIQYF
TGTGCCAGCAGTCGGGAGGGGGGTGGCAAAAACATTCAGTACTTC
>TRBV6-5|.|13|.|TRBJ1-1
CASSFRQNTEAFF
TGTGCCAGCAGTTTTCGACAGAACACTGAAGCTTTCTTT
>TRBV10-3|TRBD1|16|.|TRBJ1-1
CAISESSGGARTEAFF
TGTGCCATCAGTGAGTCGTCAGGGGGCGCGAGGACTGAAGCTTTCTTT
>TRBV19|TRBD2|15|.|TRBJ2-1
CASSKAGGSYNEQFF
TGTGCCAGTAGTAAAGCGGGAGGCTCCTACAATGAGCAGTTCTTC
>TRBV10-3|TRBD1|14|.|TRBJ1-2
CAISGDRGSYGYTF
TGTGCCATCAGTGGGGACAGGGGAAGCTATGGCTACACCTTC
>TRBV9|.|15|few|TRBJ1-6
CASSVERRAVSPLHF
TGTGCCAGCAGCGTAGAAAGGCGAGCGGTTTCACCCCTCCACTTT
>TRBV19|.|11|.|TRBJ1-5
CASSASGGQHF
TGTGCCAGTAGTGCGTCCGGGGGGCAGCATTTT
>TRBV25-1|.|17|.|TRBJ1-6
CASSELTPSSYNSPLHF
TGTGCCAGCAGTGAACTGACACCGAGCTCCTATAATTCACCCCTCCACTTT
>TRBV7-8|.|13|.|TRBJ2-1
CASSFGGYNEQFF
TGTGCCAGCAGCTTCGGGGGCTACAATGAGCAGTTCTTC
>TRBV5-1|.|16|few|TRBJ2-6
CASSTRVSSGANVLTF
TGCGCCAGCAGTACCAGGGTTAGCTCTGGGGCCAACGTCCTGACTTTC
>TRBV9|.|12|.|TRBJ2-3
CASSGDFDTQYF
TGTGCCAGCAGCGGCGATTTCGATACGCAGTATTTT
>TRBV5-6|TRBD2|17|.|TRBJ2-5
CASSLGVSGGIQETQYF
TGTGCCAGCAGCTTGGGTGTTAGCGGGGGGATCCAAGAGACCCAGTACTTC
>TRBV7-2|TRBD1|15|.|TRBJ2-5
CASSSLDRDQETQYF
TGTGCCAGCAGTTCCTTGGACAGGGATCAAGAGACCCAGTACTTC